This is a list of T cell receptor beta chains from one sample in a study of T cell responses to AZD1222 COVID-19 vaccine. Generated by immunoSEQ multiplex PCR, the TCRdb table keeps only in-frame clones and is missing some. The table has some 120,000 clones, roughly 92% seen once. Sequencing used peripheral blood, obtained 28 days after the second AZD1222 dose. All receptors derive from an adult who received the AZD1222 COVID-19 vaccine. Both conserved end residues are part of each CDR3. Each record gives: V gene, CDR3 length, clone size, D gene, J gene, CDR3 protein, CDR3 DNA. D genes are given only for firm matches. Expanded clones get a size class; other rows say once, few or many, or leave the size out.

>TRBV3-1/TRBV3-2|17|NA|NA|TRBJ2-5
CASSQDFVGHPQETQYF
TGTGCCAGCAGCCAAGATTTTGTTGGACACCCCCAAGAGACCCAGTACTTC
>TRBV9|14|NA|NA|TRBJ2-7
CASSVGRNPYEQYF
TGTGCCAGCAGCGTAGGGCGGAACCCCTACGAGCAGTACTTC
>TRBV27|14|NA|NA|TRBJ1-4
CASSLSRAGEKLFF
TGTGCCAGCAGTTTATCAAGGGCAGGTGAAAAACTGTTTTTT
>TRBV5-1|16|NA|NA|TRBJ2-3
CASSLLGETSTDTQYF
TGCGCCAGCAGCTTGCTCGGGGAGACGAGCACAGATACGCAGTATTTT
>TRBV15|12|NA|NA|TRBJ1-1
CATSFINTEAFF
TGTGCCACCTCTTTCATTAACACTGAAGCTTTCTTT
>TRBV7-9|16|NA|NA|TRBJ2-1
CASSLARSGASNEQFF
TGTGCCAGCAGCTTAGCTCGCTCTGGAGCGTCGAATGAGCAGTTCTTC
>TRBV6-5|13|NA|TRBD1|TRBJ2-5
CASRVQGQETQYF
TGTGCCAGCAGGGTACAGGGGCAAGAGACCCAGTACTTC
>TRBV15|14|NA|NA|TRBJ1-2
CATSTHLSNYGYTF
TGTGCCACCAGCACCCACCTATCAAACTATGGCTACACCTTC
>TRBV4-2|15|once|NA|TRBJ2-3
CASLGISGGTDTQYF
TGTGCCAGTCTGGGGATTAGCGGCGGCACAGATACGCAGTATTTT
>TRBV11-2|16|NA|NA|TRBJ1-5
CASSLAGTYSNQPQHF
TGTGCCAGCAGCTTAGCAGGGACCTATAGCAATCAGCCCCAGCATTTT
>TRBV18|15|NA|TRBD2|TRBJ2-1
CASSPRTSDYNEQFF
TGTGCCAGCTCACCACGGACTAGCGACTACAATGAGCAGTTCTTC
>TRBV19|15|NA|NA|TRBJ2-5
CASSIVRQLGETQYF
TGTGCCAGTAGTATCGTCAGGCAGCTGGGGGAGACCCAGTACTTC
>TRBV5-4|14|NA|TRBD1|TRBJ1-1
CASSPRDRATEAFF
TGTGCCAGCAGCCCTCGGGACAGGGCAACTGAAGCTTTCTTT
>TRBV11-2|14|NA|NA|TRBJ1-1
CASSLGNSDTEAFF
TGTGCCAGCAGCTTGGGGAACAGCGACACTGAAGCTTTCTTT
>TRBV28|13|once|NA|TRBJ2-5
CASSTGYQETQYF
TGTGCCAGCAGTACAGGGTACCAAGAGACCCAGTACTTC
>TRBV7-6|15|NA|TRBD1|TRBJ2-7
CASSLRQGAPYEQYF
TGTGCCAGCAGCTTAAGACAGGGGGCCCCATACGAGCAGTACTTC
>TRBV19|13|NA|NA|TRBJ2-1
CASWSLGYNEQFF
TGTGCCAGTTGGAGTCTAGGGTACAATGAGCAGTTCTTC
>TRBV7-2|15|NA|NA|TRBJ2-2
CASSLAGASTGELFF
TGTGCCAGCAGCTTAGCCGGAGCGAGTACCGGGGAGCTGTTTTTT
>TRBV4-1|19|NA|NA|TRBJ2-6
CASSQDWAGIYSGANVLTF
TGCGCCAGCAGCCAAGATTGGGCAGGGATTTACTCTGGGGCCAACGTCCTGACTTTC
>TRBV7-3|17|NA|NA|TRBJ2-1
CASSLTGRDRGWNEQFF
TGTGCCAGCAGCTTAACGGGACGGGATAGGGGTTGGAATGAGCAGTTCTTC
>TRBV30|14|NA|NA|TRBJ2-1
CAWSVTGSYNEQFF
TGTGCCTGGAGTGTAACAGGGTCCTACAATGAGCAGTTCTTC
>TRBV6-5|13|NA|TRBD1|TRBJ1-2
CASSQDREFGYTF
TGTGCCAGCAGTCAGGACAGGGAATTTGGCTACACCTTC
>TRBV7-8|14|NA|NA|TRBJ2-2
CASSLRPSTGELFF
TGTGCCAGCAGCTTAAGACCGTCAACCGGGGAGCTGTTTTTT
>TRBV28|13|once|NA|TRBJ1-1
CASMVGRLTEAFF
TGTGCCAGCATGGTAGGACGTTTAACTGAAGCTTTCTTT
>TRBV28|17|NA|NA|TRBJ2-7
CASSPEGEGGGPYEQYF
TGTGCCAGCAGCCCGGAGGGGGAGGGAGGGGGCCCCTACGAGCAGTACTTC
>TRBV20-1|11|NA|NA|TRBJ2-3
CSAVSSDTQYF
TGCAGTGCTGTCAGCTCAGATACGCAGTATTTT
>TRBV30|13|NA|TRBD2|TRBJ2-7
CAWSVLREGEQYF
TGTGCCTGGAGTGTACTTCGGGAGGGCGAGCAGTACTTC
>TRBV2|16|NA|TRBD1|TRBJ1-4
CASSELAGQGALKLFF
TGTGCCAGCAGTGAACTCGCAGGACAGGGGGCTTTAAAACTGTTTTTT
>TRBV9|14|NA|NA|TRBJ1-4
CASSVTGPNEKLFF
TGTGCCAGCAGCGTTACGGGACCTAATGAAAAACTGTTTTTT
>TRBV11-2|16|NA|NA|TRBJ2-7
CASSSLGKGPSYEQYF
TGTGCCAGCAGCTCCCTAGGCAAGGGTCCTTCCTACGAGCAGTACTTC
>TRBV7-3|14|NA|NA|TRBJ1-1
CASSAGTGNTEAFF
TGTGCCAGCAGCGCAGGGACGGGGAACACTGAAGCTTTCTTT
>TRBV6-5|12|NA|TRBD1|TRBJ1-1
CAARGQDTEAFF
TGTGCCGCCAGGGGGCAGGACACTGAAGCTTTCTTT
>TRBV5-8|14|NA|NA|TRBJ2-5
CASSFLTVQETQYF
TGTGCCAGCAGCTTTTTGACAGTACAAGAGACCCAGTACTTC
>TRBV6-2/TRBV6-3|13|NA|NA|TRBJ1-2
CASSLRGAHGYTF
TGTGCCAGCAGCTTAAGGGGTGCCCATGGCTACACCTTC
>TRBV25-1|12|NA|NA|TRBJ2-7
CASGPSSYEQYF
TGTGCCTCCGGTCCGAGCTCCTACGAGCAGTACTTC
>TRBV7-9|12|NA|TRBD2|TRBJ2-7
CATRAGGYEQYF
TGTGCCACCCGAGCGGGGGGCTACGAGCAGTACTTC
>TRBV15|18|NA|TRBD2|TRBJ2-3
CATSRDRLAGVYTDTQYF
TGTGCCACCAGCAGAGACCGTTTAGCGGGAGTCTACACAGATACGCAGTATTTT
>TRBV6-5|15|once|NA|TRBJ2-1
CASSYSGDRGLAEFF
TGTGCCAGCAGTTACTCTGGGGACAGGGGACTAGCGGAGTTCTTC
>TRBV7-2|17|NA|TRBD2|TRBJ2-2
CASSTGLAGVNTGELFF
TGTGCCAGCAGCACCGGACTAGCGGGAGTTAACACCGGGGAGCTGTTTTTT
>TRBV2|13|NA|NA|TRBJ2-2
CASAREKSGELFF
TGTGCCAGCGCAAGAGAAAAATCCGGGGAGCTGTTTTTT
>TRBV28|16|NA|TRBD1|TRBJ2-7
CASRSQGAWLAGEQYF
TGTGCCAGTAGATCACAGGGGGCTTGGCTAGCAGGCGAGCAGTACTTC
>TRBV7-2|15|NA|TRBD1|TRBJ2-7
CASSLDGTGRYEQYF
TGTGCCAGCAGCTTAGATGGGACAGGGCGATACGAGCAGTACTTC
>TRBV5-1|15|once|NA|TRBJ2-3
CASSLDFTSTDTQYF
TGCGCCAGCAGCCTGGACTTCACTAGCACAGATACGCAGTATTTT
>TRBV3-1/TRBV3-2|14|NA|NA|TRBJ2-7
CASSHPSSSYEQYF
TGTGCCAGCAGCCATCCCTCGAGCTCCTACGAGCAGTACTTC
>TRBV7-8|15|NA|TRBD2|TRBJ2-3
CASSSTSGDTDTQYF
TGTGCCAGCAGCTCCACTAGCGGCGACACAGATACGCAGTATTTT
>TRBV7-2|12|NA|NA|TRBJ2-3
CASSPRTDTQYF
TGTGCCAGCAGCCCTCGCACAGATACGCAGTATTTT
>TRBV28|15|NA|NA|TRBJ2-7
CASSRGPANSYEQYF
TGTGCCAGCAGCCGAGGGCCGGCTAACTCCTACGAGCAGTACTTC
>TRBV7-8|16|NA|TRBD2|TRBJ2-1
CASSPIGTSGRNEQFF
TGTGCCAGCAGCCCAATTGGGACTAGCGGGAGGAATGAGCAGTTCTTC
>TRBV9|14|NA|NA|TRBJ2-7
CASSVGSETYEQYF
TGTGCCAGCAGCGTAGGAAGCGAGACCTACGAGCAGTACTTC
>TRBV2|15|NA|NA|TRBJ2-6
CANTQDGSGANVLTF
TGTGCCAACACTCAGGACGGCTCTGGGGCCAACGTCCTGACTTTC
>TRBV19|14|NA|NA|TRBJ1-1
CASSIDRVNTEAFF
TGTGCCAGTAGTATCGATAGGGTGAACACTGAAGCTTTCTTT
>TRBV20-1|11|NA|NA|TRBJ1-2
CSAPGNYGYTF
TGCAGTGCTCCGGGTAACTATGGCTACACCTTC